This T cell receptor (beta chain) was found in a study of blood T cell repertoires in COVID-19. Study at large: Researchers got acute and convalescent COVID-19 samples from the United States, Italy and Spain.

In the authors' workflow: Amplification from reference gene primers served as the basis for estimated nucleated cell counts. Sequencing was performed with immunoSEQ multiplex PCR; in TCRdb, only in-frame clones are kept and a portion is missing. V, J and clone size reflect that table, while D and trimming were determined from the DNA. The data show some 250,000 clones, 91% seen once. The germline gives CDR1 SGHTS, CDR2 YDEGEE. Trimming took off 2 bases at V and 2 bases at J, with 12 bases between the two ends. The CDR3 runs to 15 residues. The study assigned cohorts using participant-reported clinical history.

The rearrangement joins TRBV5-8 to TRBJ2-3; weak D call: TRBD1 (6 bases). Sequenced: PBMCs or T cells enriched from blood (not recorded which). The TCR was taken from a human donor in a cohort exposed to, infected with or recovered from COVID-19 (not recorded which). The donor label of this sample is uncertain. The CDR3 region is CASSFTGLPTDTQYF. CDR3 nucleotide sequence: TGTGCCAGCAGCTTTACAGGGTTACCCACAGATACGCAGTATTTT.